These 20 T cell receptor beta chains came from one sample sequenced in a study of T cell responses to AZD1222 COVID-19 vaccine. Using immunoSEQ multiplex PCR, the repertoire was profiled, and TCRdb retains in-frame clones only, with some absent. The sample gives more than 75,000 clones, roughly 94% of which show up once; 5% to 5.5% is in the top ten. Material: peripheral blood, obtained on day 0 of AZD1222 vaccination. The receptors originated from an adult in good health.

V and J are TRBV2 and TRBJ1-5, with TRBD1 matching 7 bases. Germline CDR1 and CDR2: SNHLY and FYNNEI. The CDR3 has 14 residues. Trimming took 4 bases from V and 5 from J; bases not matched to a gene: 5. The CDR3 DNA reads TGTGCCAGCAGTGCCGACAGGGAGTATCAGCCCCAGCATTTT. Its translation: CASSADREYQPQHF.

The V and J genes are TRBV12-3 or TRBV12-4 and TRBJ1-2, with 10 positions matching TRBD1. The CDR3 loop spans 13 amino acids. Trimming removed 7 bases from V and 6 bases from J; junction bases left unmatched: 5. CDR3 in amino acids: CASTDGQGDGYTF. Here the CDR3 DNA reads TGTGCCAGCACCGACGGACAGGGGGATGGCTACACCTTC.

The chain uses TRBV5-5 and TRBJ1-3; D perhaps matches TRBD1 (6 bases). Germline assignment: CDR1 SGHKS and CDR2 YYEKEE (reference sequence). CDR3 size: 17 residues. Trimming left V 0 bases short and J 0 bases short, with 13 bases between. CDR3 in amino acids: CASSLARDIYSGNTIYF. The CDR3 nucleotides read TGTGCCAGCAGCTTGGCGCGGGACATCTACTCTGGAAACACCATATATTTT.

The V call is TRBV7-9, the J call TRBJ1-1; D gene uncertain. CDR1 is SEHNR and CDR2 is FQNEAQ in the germline V gene (reference sequence). The V gene lost 4 bases and the J gene lost 0 bases, with 12 bases spanning the gap. The CDR3 runs 15 residues. The CDR3 bases are TGTGCCAGCAGCTCTCGAAGAGAAATGAACACTGAAGCTTTCTTT. It codes for CASSSRREMNTEAFF. The full variable domain, with the rest looked up from reference TRBV7-9 and TRBJ1-1, is DTGVSQNPRHKITKRGQNVTFRCDPISEHNRLYWYRQTLGQGPEFLTYFQNEAQLEKSRLLSDRFSAERPKGSFSTLEIQRTEQGDSAMYLCASSSRREMNTEAFFGQGTRLTVV.

The chain recombines TRBV27 with TRBJ2-2, with a possible D match to TRBD1 (5 bases). Germline CDR1 is MNHEY and CDR2 is SMNVEV (reference sequence). V shed 3 bases and J shed 7 bases, with 18 bases lying between them. There are 16 residues in the CDR3. The CDR3: CASSFVGFGAVGELFF. The CDR3 region has the DNA TGTGCCAGCAGTTTTGTAGGGTTTGGGGCCGTCGGGGAGCTGTTTTTT.

The chain links TRBV5-4 to TRBJ1-1; 9 positions agree with TRBD1. The CDR3 is made up of 14 amino acids. The germline CDR1 and CDR2 sequences are SGHNT and YYREEE (reference sequence). Losses at the gene ends were 3 bases for V and 3 bases for J; bases not matched to a gene: 3. CDR3 in DNA: TGTGCCAGCAGCTCTAGGACAGGGGACACTGAAGCTTTCTTT. This sequence encodes CASSSRTGDTEAFF.

The chain couples TRBV7-3 to TRBJ2-1; D perhaps matches TRBD1 (5 bases). The CDR3 extends over 13 amino acids. Germline V gene data show CDR1 as SGHTA and CDR2 as FQGTGA. With 0 bases removed from V and 5 bases from J, the gap between germline ends came to 5 bases. CDR3 loop: CASSLTGDNEQFF. The CDR3 nucleotides are TGTGCCAGCAGCTTAACAGGGGACAATGAGCAGTTCTTC. Full variable domain (rest looked up from reference TRBV7-3 and TRBJ2-1): GAGVSQTPSNKVTEKGKYVELRCDPISGHTALYWYRQSLGQGPEFLIYFQGTGAADDSGLPNDRFFAVRPEGSVSTLKIQRTERGDSAVYLCASSLTGDNEQFFGPGTRLTVL.

The chain couples TRBV11-3 to TRBJ1-1; D may be TRBD1 (6 bases). V lost 5 bases to trimming and J lost 0 bases, with 13 bases between them. The CDR3 runs 15 residues. Per the germline V gene, CDR1 is SGHNT and CDR2 is YENEEA. The DNA for the CDR3 is TGTGCCAGCAGCCCCGGGGGGGCTTTGAACACTGAAGCTTTCTTT. Translation gives CASSPGGALNTEAFF.

The chain couples TRBV7-9 to TRBJ2-1, with no clear D. In germline, CDR1 is SEHNR, CDR2 FQNEAQ (reference sequence). The CDR3 totals 13 residues. V lost 5 bases to trimming and J lost 5 bases, with 10 bases between them. The CDR3 DNA reads TGTGCCAGCAGCCCTCGTCAGCACAATGAGCAGTTCTTC. This sequence encodes CASSPRQHNEQFF.

CDR3 coding DNA: TGTGCCAGCAGCCAACAGGGGCAGGGAGGAGGCTACACCTTC. This translates into CASSQQGQGGGYTF. The gene calls are TRBV6-5 and TRBJ1-2, with 7 nucleotides matching TRBD1. This CDR3 contains 14 residues. J lost 8 bases, V lost 6 bases, and 12 bases had no gene match. Germline values: CDR1 MNHEY, CDR2 SVGAGI.

This rearrangement joins TRBV7-9 to TRBJ2-3, with 10 nucleotides matching TRBD1. The length of the CDR3 is 15 residues. The junction had 4 bases not matched to a gene; V was cut back by 4 bases and J by 3 bases. Germline V gene data show CDR1 as SEHNR and CDR2 as FQNEAQ (reference sequence). CDR3 region: CASSSGQGGTDTQYF. As DNA, the CDR3 is TGTGCCAGCAGCTCCGGACAGGGGGGTACAGATACGCAGTATTTT.

The J gene is TRBJ2-2, the V gene TRBV28; no clear D. V dropped 3 bases and J dropped 5 bases, with 10 bases sitting between them. The CDR3 is 14 amino acids. CDR1 MDHEN and CDR2 SYDVKM come from the germline V gene. The CDR3 sequence is CASSLAGLTGELFF. The CDR3 DNA reads TGTGCCAGCAGTTTGGCAGGTCTAACCGGGGAGCTGTTTTTT.

The chain combines TRBV6-6 with TRBJ2-1, with no clear D. CDR1 is MNHNY and CDR2 is SVGAGI in the germline V gene (reference sequence). The CDR3 has 11 amino acids. V lost 2 bases and J lost 9, with 5 bases in between. The CDR3, as DNA: TGTGCCAGCAGTTACGGGGTTGAGCAGTTCTTC. As protein: CASSYGVEQFF.

The rearrangement links TRBV24-1 to TRBJ2-7, with TRBD1 identical over 8 bases. Germline V gene lookup returns CDR1 KGHDR and CDR2 SFDVKD. With V trimmed by 5 bases and J by 7 bases, 12 bases remained unmatched. CDR3 length: 15 residues. This CDR3 reads CATSGTGQGIGEQYF. DNA of the CDR3: TGTGCCACCAGTGGGACCGGACAGGGTATAGGAGAGCAGTACTTC.

The gene calls are TRBV13 and TRBJ2-7; no clear D. V lost 5 bases to trimming and J lost 2 bases, with 13 bases between them. CDR1 and CDR2 from the germline V gene are PRHDT and FYEKMQ (reference sequence). The CDR3 spans 14 residues. The CDR3 DNA reads TGTGCCAGCAGCCCCTGGCCGAGCCCCTACGAGCAGTACTTC. As protein: CASSPWPSPYEQYF.

The gene calls are TRBV7-3 and TRBJ2-2; maybe TRBD2 (5 bases). Per germline, CDR1 SGHTA and CDR2 FQGTGA. This CDR3 has 14 amino acids. V was trimmed by 3 bases and J by 3 bases, leaving 8 bases between them. CDR3 loop: CASSFHGDTGELFF. The CDR3, as DNA: TGTGCCAGCAGCTTTCACGGGGACACCGGGGAGCTGTTTTTT.

This clone turned up a few times. The rearrangement uses TRBV7-2 and TRBJ2-7, with D perhaps matching TRBD2 (5 bases). Germline CDR1 and CDR2: SGHTA and FQGNSA. The CDR3 loop spans 15 amino acids. The V end was cut by 4 bases, the J end by 4 bases, with 17 bases between. CDR3 DNA sequence: TGTGCCAGCAGCTCGAGGATCGGCGGAGGTTACGAGCAGTACTTC. Amino acids: CASSSRIGGGYEQYF. The entire variable domain, with the rest obtained from reference TRBV7-2 and TRBJ2-7, is as follows: GAGVSQSPSNKVTEKGKDVELRCDPISGHTALYWYRQSLGQGLEFLIYFQGNSAPDKSGLPSDRFSAERTGGSVSTLTIQRTQQEDSAVYLCASSSRIGGGYEQYFGPGTRLTVT.

This clone was seen just once. The V and J genes are TRBV9 and TRBJ2-3; 10 bases agree with TRBD1. V shed 4 bases and J 1 base; nucleotides not matched to a gene: 6. The CDR3 length is 16 residues. Germline V lookup: CDR1 SGDLS, CDR2 YYNGEE. In DNA form, the CDR3 reads TGTGCCAGCAGCTCATCCGGGACAGGGGGCACAGATACGCAGTATTTT. It translates to CASSSSGTGGTDTQYF.

This chain uses TRBV9 with TRBJ2-1; 8 positions agree with TRBD2. V gave up 4 bases and J gave up 4 bases; unmatched junction bases: 10. The germline V gene encodes CDR1 SGDLS and CDR2 YYNGEE. The CDR3 covers 16 residues. The CDR3 DNA sequence: TGTGCCAGCAGCTCCCAGACTAGCGCGGGATACAATGAGCAGTTCTTC. It encodes CASSSQTSAGYNEQFF.

This clone was counted a few times. This chain uses TRBV27 with TRBJ1-5, with 7 bases aligning to TRBD1. CDR1 MNHEY and CDR2 SMNVEV come from the germline V gene (reference sequence). With 0 bases clipped from V and 6 bases from J, the junction kept 5 bases outside the gene matches. The CDR3 consists of 15 residues. Written as DNA, the CDR3 is TGTGCCAGCAGTTTATCTTACAGGGGTGGTCAGCCCCAGCATTTT. Protein sequence: CASSLSYRGGQPQHF.